These T cell receptor beta chains were read from a single sample in a study of graft-versus-host responses after intestinal transplantation. Profiling relied on immunoSEQ multiplex PCR, and the TCRdb table lists in-frame clones only, not all of them. The repertoire holds roughly 56,000 clones, with about 90% as singletons. The sample here was PBMCs, taken less than 130 days after intestinal transplantation. The receptors shown here come from a human patient who received an intestinal transplant, so some T cells may come from the graft donor. Each CDR3 is given with its conserved first and last residue. D genes are given only for firm matches. A clone size is listed for some rows: how often the clone was seen (once, few, many), or a class if it is expanded.

once	-	TRBV13	TRBJ2-5	CASSPQVSETQYF	TGTGCCAGCAGCCCACAGGTATCAGAGACCCAGTACTTC
-	-	TRBV11-1	TRBJ2-7	CASSLGAGPVYEQYF	TGTGCCAGCAGCTTAGGGGCAGGCCCTGTCTACGAGCAGTACTTC
-	TRBD2	TRBV7-8	TRBJ2-7	CASSLLGGVALDEQYF	TGTGCCAGCAGCTTATTGGGGGGGGTAGCACTGGACGAGCAGTACTTC
-	TRBD1	TRBV4-3	TRBJ1-6	CASSQAGGGSPLHF	TGCGCCAGCAGCCAAGCAGGGGGCGGTTCACCCCTCCACTTT
-	TRBD1	TRBV7-9	TRBJ1-3	CASSLTGVGNTIYF	TGTGCCAGCAGTTTAACAGGGGTTGGAAACACCATATATTTT
-	-	TRBV28	TRBJ2-1	CASSGGYEQFF	TGTGCCAGCAGTGGGGGGTATGAGCAGTTCTTC
-	-	TRBV27	TRBJ1-4	CASSLQGGNEKLFF	TGTGCCAGCAGTTTACAGGGCGGTAATGAAAAACTGTTTTTT
-	-	TRBV1	TRBJ1-4	CTSSFSGTGNEKLFF	TGCACCAGCTCTTTTTCCGGGACAGGGAATGAAAAACTGTTTTTT
-	-	TRBV5-6	TRBJ2-1	CASSLSPGAGDEQFF	TGCGCCAGCAGCTTGAGTCCAGGGGCAGGCGATGAGCAGTTCTTC
-	TRBD2	TRBV27	TRBJ2-5	CASSPGLAGGPGAQYF	TGTGCCAGCAGTCCAGGACTAGCGGGAGGGCCGGGGGCCCAGTACTTC
-	-	TRBV6-5	TRBJ2-1	CASRRTVNEQFF	TGCGCCAGCAGAAGGACAGTCAATGAGCAGTTCTTC
-	-	TRBV28	TRBJ2-5	CASSLYSRSIETQYF	TGTGCCAGCAGTTTATATAGCAGGTCAATAGAGACCCAGTACTTC
-	TRBD1	TRBV11-2	TRBJ2-1	CASSRDRGEQFF	TGTGCCAGCAGCCGCGACAGGGGTGAGCAGTTCTTC
-	-	TRBV4-1	TRBJ1-2	CASSQWTRAYGYTF	TGCGCCAGCAGCCAATGGACACGGGCCTATGGCTACACCTTC
once	TRBD1	TRBV4-2	TRBJ1-4	CASSPDRVFDEKLFF	TGTGCCAGCAGCCCCGACAGGGTGTTTGATGAAAAACTGTTTTTT
-	-	TRBV28	TRBJ1-4	CASSSGPHKLFF	TGTGCCAGCAGTTCTGGCCCACATAAACTGTTTTTT
once	TRBD2	TRBV5-6	TRBJ2-3	CASSFVTSGSTDTQYF	TGTGCCAGCAGCTTCGTGACTAGCGGGAGCACAGATACGCAGTATTTT
-	-	TRBV14	TRBJ1-1	CASSPRYKDYTEAFF	TGTGCCAGCAGCCCAAGGTATAAGGATTACACTGAAGCTTTCTTT
-	-	TRBV9	TRBJ2-7	CASSVGREQYF	TGTGCCAGCAGCGTAGGTCGCGAGCAGTACTTC
-	-	TRBV6-1	TRBJ1-6	CASSPRAGDSPLHF	TGTGCCAGCAGTCCCAGGGCAGGGGATTCACCCCTCCACTTT
-	-	TRBV5-1	TRBJ2-7	CAPPLREQYF	TGCGCCCCCCCCTTACGGGAGCAGTACTTC
-	-	TRBV6-1	TRBJ1-2	CASSEWGFFYGYTF	TGTGCCAGCAGTGAATGGGGCTTCTTCTATGGCTACACCTTC
-	-	TRBV11-2	TRBJ1-5	CASSLSGLSNQPQHF	TGTGCCAGCAGCTTAAGCGGCCTTAGCAATCAGCCCCAGCATTTT
-	-	TRBV6-5	TRBJ2-7	CASSYLRGAYEQYF	TGTGCCAGCAGTTACTTACGGGGAGCCTACGAGCAGTACTTC
-	-	TRBV5-5	TRBJ1-6	CASEGLIGPYNSPLHF	TGTGCCAGCGAGGGACTAATTGGTCCCTATAATTCACCCCTCCACTTT
-	-	TRBV2	TRBJ1-2	CASSEQWGAGYGYTF	TGTGCCAGCAGTGAACAGTGGGGGGCAGGGTATGGCTACACCTTC
-	-	TRBV9	TRBJ1-1	CASSPRGAGVNTEAFF	TGTGCCAGCAGCCCACGGGGGGCAGGAGTGAACACTGAAGCTTTCTTT
-	-	TRBV7-8	TRBJ2-1	CASSGRDSYNEQFF	TGTGCCAGCAGCGGCCGGGATTCCTACAATGAGCAGTTCTTC
-	-	TRBV5-4	TRBJ2-2	CASSFEGVGTGELFF	TGTGCCAGCAGCTTTGAGGGAGTAGGCACCGGGGAGCTGTTTTTT
-	TRBD2	TRBV5-1	TRBJ2-3	CASSLSGRETQYF	TGCGCCAGCAGCTTGAGCGGGAGGGAGACGCAGTATTTT
-	-	TRBV28	TRBJ2-1	CASTLSGHPYNEQFF	TGTGCCAGCACCCTAAGCGGACACCCCTACAATGAGCAGTTCTTC
few	TRBD1	TRBV6-8	TRBJ2-7	CASSTGTGFYEQYF	TGTGCCAGCAGTACCGGGACAGGGTTTTACGAGCAGTACTTC
-	-	TRBV2	TRBJ1-6	CASSAEGRDSPLHF	TGTGCCAGCAGTGCAGAGGGAAGAGATTCACCCCTCCACTTT
-	-	TRBV10-3	TRBJ1-4	CAISTENEKLFF	TGTGCCATCAGTACCGAGAATGAAAAACTGTTTTTT
-	-	TRBV5-1	TRBJ2-7	CASSPVPGYEQYF	TGCGCCAGCAGCCCAGTCCCTGGCTACGAGCAGTACTTC
-	TRBD2	TRBV7-9	TRBJ2-2	CASSFLAGTNTGELFF	TGTGCCAGCAGCTTCCTAGCGGGGACAAACACCGGGGAGCTGTTTTTT
-	TRBD2	TRBV2	TRBJ2-1	CASVWTSGSNEQFF	TGTGCCAGCGTATGGACTAGCGGGAGTAATGAGCAGTTCTTC
-	-	TRBV9	TRBJ2-1	CASSVLGSPTGEQFF	TGTGCCAGCAGCGTACTCGGGAGCCCTACAGGTGAGCAGTTCTTC
-	TRBD2	TRBV27	TRBJ2-1	CASSPRGLAGPYNEQFF	TGTGCCAGCAGTCCTAGGGGGCTAGCGGGACCCTACAATGAGCAGTTCTTC
-	TRBD1	TRBV4-1	TRBJ2-7	CASSFPGQGTMYEQYF	TGCGCCAGCAGCTTTCCGGGACAGGGGACGATGTACGAGCAGTACTTC
-	-	TRBV7-4	TRBJ2-7	CASSLEQGGEQYF	TGTGCCAGCAGCTTAGAACAGGGTGGCGAGCAGTACTTC
-	TRBD2	TRBV18	TRBJ2-5	CASSPPEWVLAGELWRETQYF	TGTGCCAGCTCACCACCCGAGTGGGTCCTAGCGGGAGAGCTTTGGAGGGAGACCCAGTACTTC
-	-	TRBV7-9	TRBJ1-3	CASSPRASWSSGNTIYF	TGTGCCAGCAGCCCCAGGGCATCTTGGAGCTCTGGAAACACCATATATTTT
-	-	TRBV28	TRBJ1-5	CACHGQYSNQPQHF	TGTGCCTGCCACGGACAGTATAGCAATCAGCCCCAGCATTTT
-	-	TRBV19	TRBJ2-7	CASSIAGDFSYEQYF	TGTGCCAGTAGTATAGCCGGGGACTTTTCCTACGAGCAGTACTTC
-	-	TRBV11-3	TRBJ2-2	CASSFYRSTGELFF	TGTGCCAGCAGCTTTTACAGAAGTACCGGGGAGCTGTTTTTT